The clone carrying this T cell receptor (beta chain) was found many times. Each 10 ml fresh peripheral blood draw supplied the PBMCs. This entry belongs to a study of T cells in Graves' hyperthyroidism and ophthalmopathy. CDR1 is DFQATT and CDR2 is SNEGSKA in the germline V gene (reference sequence). CDR3 length: 14 amino acids. V was shortened by 0 bases and J by 10 bases, with 18 bases between the two germline ends. TCR beta CDR3 regions were amplified from RNA transcripts. In the first-round RT-PCR of the TCR CDR3, the HTBI primer set was used. From the multiplex PCR reads, TCRdb called clonotypes with MiXCR, one entry per CDR3 protein. The sample yields a few hundred thousand distinct CDR3 sequences, 19% seen once.

The specimen was blood. The source is a young woman with Graves' hyperthyroidism. This chain connects TRBV20-1 to TRBJ1-1; D unclear. CDR3 sequence reads: CSARDWFRGVTAFF. In DNA form, the CDR3 reads TGCAGTGCTAGAGATTGGTTTCGCGGTGTGACAGCTTTCTTT.